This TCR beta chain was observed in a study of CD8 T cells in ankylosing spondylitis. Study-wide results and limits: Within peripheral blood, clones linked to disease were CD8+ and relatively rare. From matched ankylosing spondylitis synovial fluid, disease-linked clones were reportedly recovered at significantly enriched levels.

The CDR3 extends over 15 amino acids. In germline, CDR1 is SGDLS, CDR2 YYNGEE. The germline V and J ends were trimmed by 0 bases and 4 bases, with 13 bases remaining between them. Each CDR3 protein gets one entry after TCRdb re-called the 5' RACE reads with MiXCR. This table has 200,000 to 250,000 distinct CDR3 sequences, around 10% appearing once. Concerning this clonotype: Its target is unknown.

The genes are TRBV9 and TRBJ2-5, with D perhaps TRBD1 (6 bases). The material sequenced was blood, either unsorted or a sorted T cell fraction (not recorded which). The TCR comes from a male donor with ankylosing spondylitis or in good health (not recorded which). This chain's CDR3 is CASSVVTGIGETQYF. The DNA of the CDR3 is TGTGCCAGCAGCGTAGTTACAGGGATCGGAGAGACCCAGTACTTC.